This T cell receptor (beta chain) was identified during a study of CD8+ T cells in alopecia areata. Study overall: For the treated group, dosing was oral tofacitinib at 5 to 10 mg twice daily.

Concerning this clone itself: Its specificity is unknown. The same CDR3 also results from other DNA sequences found in this sample.

Whole-study results and caveats: Normal scalp showed lower clonality than lesional scalp, especially alopecia totalis/universalis. Tofacitinib produced a significant decrease in scalp clonality and in expanded CD8+ clones among the top 100.

Following RNA extraction, reverse transcription yielded cDNA that acted as the sequencing template. Data came from immunoSEQ multiplex PCR; TCRdb stores just in-frame clones and leaves some out. The sample comprises approximately 100,000 clones, just over 85% of which are singletons, and 11% rests with the top ten. V lost 2 bases to trimming and J lost 5 bases, with 7 bases between them. Per the germline V gene, CDR1 is SSHAT and CDR2 is FNYEAQ (reference sequence). The CDR3 totals 13 residues. Treatment described: oral pan-JAK inhibitor, 5-10 mg twice daily. The specimen was CD8+ T cells sorted from blood, collected between weeks 30 and 35, from a patient treated with tofacitinib. This chain joins TRBV7-7 and TRBJ2-1; no definite D call. This TCR was sampled from a human donor with alopecia areata. CDR3 sequence reads: CASSLFGDNEQFF. CDR3 coding DNA: TGTGCCAGCAGCTTATTCGGAGACAATGAGCAGTTCTTC. Looking up the rest from reference TRBV7-7 and TRBJ2-1 gives the full variable domain: GAGVSQSPRYKVTKRGQDVTLRCDPISSHATLYWYQQALGQGPEFLTYFNYEAQPDKSGLPSDRFSAERPEGSISTLTIQRTEQRDSAMYRCASSLFGDNEQFFGPGTRLTVL.